Sequencing of this T cell receptor beta chain was carried out in a study of identical twins (dated by TCRdb to the mid-2010s). Context from the whole study: To test whether fetal clonotypes persist, the study used deep sequencing on TCR alpha and beta repertoires from monozygotic twins, unrelated adults of various ages, and cord blood. To rule out contamination, the twin experiments were replicated at different times with different library preparation protocols.

Every donor was a healthy Caucasian. The twin cohort consisted of three pairs of female monozygotic twins, all aged about 18 to 29 years. Peripheral blood mononuclear cells were used as the source from which RNA for TCR libraries was isolated. This clonotype showed up just a few times. Its target antigen remains unknown. No base quality values were provided; no much bigger clone lies one nucleotide off. CDR1 is given as KGHSH and CDR2 as LQKENI, both from the germline V gene. Inclusive of the bounding cysteine and phenylalanine, the CDR3 is 13 residues long. Just the 39-base CDR3 DNA is kept, in frame starting at base 1. Trimming leaves V shorter by 3 bases and J shorter by 9 bases, with the junction holding 5 bases beyond the gene matches. The library was prepared using 5' RACE. Sequencing took place on an Illumina HiSeq 2000. Template switching introduced a universal primer binding site; the final cDNA contained a unique molecular identifier, enabling accurate counting of TCR cDNA molecules. Specific primers in the conserved constant-segment region were used to synthesize first-strand cDNA for TCR alpha and beta chains. To control for contamination, each cDNA library was double barcoded with a SMART-Mk sample barcode plus Illumina barcodes. TruSeq adapter sequences and Illumina sample barcodes were added in two successive PCR steps. TCR alpha and beta cDNA libraries were sequenced on the Illumina HiSeq platform with custom primers. The original methods were these. Raw reads were processed with MiGEC to extract unique molecular identifiers, and MiXCR was used to determine CDR3 positions. Recombination models were inferred per individual with the repgenHMM and IGoR tools using an EM algorithm. The tcR package in R was used for shared clonotype analysis, with sharing normalized by the product of cloneset sizes. To study raw recombination free of thymic and clonal selection effects, out-of-frame nonproductive sequences were analyzed. Using fastp at Q25 and MiXCR, TCRdb reprocessed the public reads and kept productive beta chains. Each record represents a unique CDR3 protein, reported with the most common genes and DNA among its rows. The authors' filters were not applied to this entry. In this sample the table shows 600,000 to 800,000 distinct CDR3 sequences, about 20% of which occur a single time. In total, the top ten clones hold 4% to 5.5% of the sample.

Study-wide findings and limitations: Abundant cord blood beta clonotypes had fewer insertions, young adult naive repertoires showed a similar but weaker trend, and memory repertoires showed no such trend. Invariant T cells such as MAIT and iNKT could partly confound zero-insertion analyses, though diverse VJ usage argued against this for most clonotypes. Compared with coincidental sharing between unrelated individuals, out-of-frame TCR alpha sequences shared between twins showed an excess of sequences with low generation probability. Because the same donors could not be followed over many years, the conclusions depended on cross-sectional statistical analysis. In beta out-of-frame sequences, excess twin sharing was weaker, because having fewer shared sequences lowered the signal-to-noise ratio. Recombination models systematically underestimated out-of-frame TCR alpha sharing in monozygotic twins but agreed with sharing between unrelated individuals.

A further study also used this sample, focusing on T cells expressing NK-cell markers. As described in the second report: Three sorted T-cell subsets (CD3+CD56+NKG2C+, CD3+CD56+NKG2C- and CD3+CD56-NKG2C+) from several donors had their TCR beta-chain repertoires profiled. Seven of the eight sequenced donors were HCMV-seropositive and one was HCMV-seronegative. To restrict sorting to alphabetaTCR-expressing T cells, an anti-gammadeltaTCR antibody was added in several experiments. In over five donors, the dominant CD3+CD56+NKG2C+ clonotypes were among the top 10 CD8+ clonotypes and accounted for roughly 1.0-8% of CD8+ T cells. Those dominant clonotypes were again the most abundant among CD3+CD56-NKG2C+ cells in several donors, at about 25-60.1%. Whether the expanded NKG2C-expressing T cell clones were specific for HCMV antigens was left unclear. All eight donors whose samples were sequenced were randomly selected healthy volunteers, three of them men and five women. HCMV-specific IgG was detected in serum with a commercial ELISA kit to determine HCMV serostatus. For over 5 donors, bulk peripheral blood T-cell repertoires were additionally sequenced from unsorted PBMC. Reads were demultiplexed and grouped by UMI with MIGEC, and clonotypes were assembled and quantified with MiTCR. To remove erroneous sequences, TCR cDNA sequences were retained only when supported by two or more reads. Downstream repertoire analysis used the tcR package, and clonotypes were matched across fractions by CDR3 nucleotide sequence plus V segment. VDJmatch was used to annotate antigen specificity against VDJdb, with one amino acid substitution in CDR3 allowed.

What was sequenced was PBMCs. The sequence derives from a woman in her late teens or twenties in good health. Recombination connected TRBV18 to TRBJ2-1; 7 middle bases align to TRBD2. The CDR3 in this case is CASSPTREGEQFF. The DNA sequence is TGTGCCAGCTCACCGACCAGGGAGGGTGAGCAGTTCTTC.